The clone carrying this T cell receptor (beta chain) was counted between two and nine times. Its specificity is unknown. One entry per CDR3 protein, called by TCRdb with MiXCR from the reads. Counted here are about 180,000 distinct CDR3 sequences, approximately 14% occurring once; the ten biggest clones make up 27%. Germline trimming cut 1 base from V and 0 bases from J; bases unmatched to any gene: 8. In germline, CDR1 is SGHRS, CDR2 YFSETQ. The CDR3 extends over 17 amino acids. This sample was included in a study of T cell repertoires in cytomegalovirus infection. Study conclusions and caveats: Clonotypes of TCR beta that were HLA-C-restricted and CMV-specific dominated the ex vivo response.

The sample was PBMCs. This sequence originates from a human donor in good health (CMV status not recorded). Some clones in this sample may be carry-over from other donors' samples. The gene calls are TRBV5-1 and TRBJ2-3, with TRBD1 matching 7 bases. This CDR3 is CASSLNRQGSSTDTQYF. CDR3 coding DNA: TGCGCCAGCAGCTTGAATCGACAGGGCTCTAGCACAGATACGCAGTATTTT.